The rows below give T cell receptor beta chains drawn from one sample of a study of blood T cells in healthy people across ages. TCRdb redid the calling of the 5' RACE reads with MiXCR, one entry per CDR3 protein. The sample includes approximately 690,000 distinct CDR3 sequences, about 53% of them seen just once. The specimen was blood. The receptor set was obtained from a man in his 60s in good health. Both conserved end residues are part of each CDR3. A D gene is named only where the DNA matches it firmly. Not every row has a clone size; where given, it reads once, few, many or a size class.

>TRBV7-9|14|-|TRBD1
CASSLGQGSTEAFF
>TRBV6-6|14|-|TRBD1
CASSLDRVKNIQYF
>TRBV20-1|12|few|-
CSANGVQETQYF
>TRBV2|11|-|-
CASLEEETQYF
>TRBV6-5|17|-|-
CASSYSFPGGTTDTQYF
>TRBV11-2|15|-|TRBD2
CASSLAAGGGQTQYF
>TRBV12-3/TRBV12-4|16|few|TRBD2
CASSSRLAGATDTQYF
>TRBV20-1|15|-|-
CSARLARASSVGYTF
>TRBV20-1|14|-|TRBD1
CSAYSGTDNTEAFF
>TRBV7-2|13|-|-
CASSLSQGSGYTF
>TRBV9|15|few|TRBD1
CASSQRDRGINEQFF
>TRBV29-1|13|-|TRBD1
CSITTGANYGYTF
>TRBV3-1|15|-|-
CASSLRSASTDTQYF
>TRBV12-3/TRBV12-4|12|-|-
CASSPGPTEAFF
>TRBV7-9|15|-|TRBD2
CASSLRRGADNEQFF
>TRBV6-1|15|-|TRBD2
CASRMTSGGTDTQYF
>TRBV12-3/TRBV12-4|15|-|-
CASRTGVYTTDTQYF
>TRBV12-3/TRBV12-4|12|-|-
CASGRGNQPQHF
>TRBV2|14|-|TRBD2
CASRQAGGTDTQYF
>TRBV7-6|14|few|-
CASNPGFSTDTQYF
>TRBV14|14|-|-
CASSQEKGSYGYTF
>TRBV7-2|17|few|-
CASSSRIRAPTNEKLFF
>TRBV4-2|15|-|TRBD1
CASSPLDRGSHGYTF
>TRBV4-2|17|-|-
CASSQDRDRGAPYEQYF
>TRBV12-3/TRBV12-4|12|-|-
CASSRATSEQYF
>TRBV4-1|16|-|TRBD1
CASSHYRDRKPYGYTF
>TRBV29-1|14|-|-
CSVDEGLSGNTIYF
>TRBV20-1|11|-|-
CSAGREGGYTF
>TRBV6-5|14|-|-
CASSSLQGNQPQHF
>TRBV10-2|15|-|TRBD1
CASSDPGTGFYEQYF
>TRBV12-3/TRBV12-4|13|-|-
CASSLSDPDTQYF
>TRBV29-1|16|few|TRBD2
CSVAATGEGSYNEQFF
>TRBV20-1|13|few|TRBD2
CSAASGGIKEQFF
>TRBV9|14|-|-
CASSFYDSQETQYF
>TRBV3-1|12|few|-
CASSPEGGGYTF
>TRBV5-1|13|once|-
CASSPDTSYGYTF
>TRBV20-1|14|-|-
CSAREAVSQETQFF
>TRBV29-1|13|-|TRBD1
CSGGQGARETQYF
>TRBV7-9|17|-|-
CASSAPKGRTDTGELFF
>TRBV20-1|16|-|-
CSAREGVPGALYEQFF
>TRBV29-1|13|few|-
CSVGAGTDYEQYF
>TRBV3-1|15|few|-
CASSQDTRRGETQYF
>TRBV27|17|once|TRBD1
CASSLSIWDRGGNEQYF
>TRBV2|12|-|TRBD1
CASRGTGREQYF
>TRBV4-2|15|-|-
CASSQDYGQGREQFF
>TRBV5-1|16|once|TRBD2
CASSWTSGGVGNEQFF